This is a list of T cell receptor beta chains from one sample in a study of control samples from healthy donors and cancer patients. Libraries were prepared by immunoSEQ multiplex PCR; TCRdb keeps only in-frame clonotypes and omits some of them. The repertoire holds over 85,000 clones, with 92% as singletons. Sequencing input: blood. These receptors all come from a woman younger than 30 in good health. CDR3s include the opening cysteine and the closing phenylalanine or tryptophan. D genes are given only for firm matches. Only part of the rows carry a size: once, few, many, or a class if the clone is expanded.

TGTGCCAGCAGTGGCGGGACAGGGCCCTCCTACGAGCAGTACTTC	CASSGGTGPSYEQYF	TRBV6-6	once	TRBJ2-7	TRBD1
TGTGCCAGCAGCTTAGTAGGAAGTGAAGCTTTCTTT	CASSLVGSEAFF	TRBV7-9	-	TRBJ1-1	-
TGCGCCAGCAGCCACTCAGGGAACTACGAGCAGTACTTC	CASSHSGNYEQYF	TRBV4-3	-	TRBJ2-7	-
TGTGCCACCATGGATTATAGCAATCAGCCCCAGCATTTT	CATMDYSNQPQHF	TRBV6-5	-	TRBJ1-5	-
TGTGCCAGCAGTTCGGGAAGGGAGGCCTACCGCACAGATACGCAGTATTTT	CASSSGREAYRTDTQYF	TRBV7-6	-	TRBJ2-3	-
TGTGCCAGCAGCCTGGGGGACAGGGAAATAGTCGAGCAGTACTTC	CASSLGDREIVEQYF	TRBV7-9	once	TRBJ2-7	TRBD1
TGTGCCAGCAGCTCCTTAGCGTCCTCCTACAATGAGCAGTTCTTC	CASSSLASSYNEQFF	TRBV11-3	-	TRBJ2-1	-
TGTGCCAGCAGTTCACAGGTTGGGGCATACAATGAGCAGTTCTTC	CASSSQVGAYNEQFF	TRBV6-6	-	TRBJ2-1	-
TGTGCCAGCAGTTTACAGGTCTATGGCTACACCTTC	CASSLQVYGYTF	TRBV28	-	TRBJ1-2	-
TGTGCCACCAGTGAGTCGGGAGGAGAGACCCAGTACTTC	CATSESGGETQYF	TRBV24-1	-	TRBJ2-5	TRBD2
TGTGCCAGCAGTCAGGCAGCGGGAGGGCCGTCCTACGAGCAGTACTTC	CASSQAAGGPSYEQYF	TRBV27	-	TRBJ2-7	TRBD2
TGTGCCAGCAGCCTCACTTCGGCCGCAACTAACTATGGCTACACCTTC	CASSLTSAATNYGYTF	TRBV5-5	-	TRBJ1-2	-
TGTGCCAGCAGTATGGGACGTGGTAATGAAAAACTGTTTTTT	CASSMGRGNEKLFF	TRBV6-5	few	TRBJ1-4	-
TGTGCCAGCAGCCAAGTAGGAGCGGGAGCGAAGACCCAGTACTTC	CASSQVGAGAKTQYF	TRBV14	-	TRBJ2-5	TRBD2
TGTGCCACCAGCAGAGTAGGTTCAACTAATGAAAAACTGTTTTTT	CATSRVGSTNEKLFF	TRBV15	once	TRBJ1-4	-
TGTGCCAGCAGCGCGTTGCGGGACAGGGCCCTCGGAGGGGCCAACGTCCTGACTTTC	CASSALRDRALGGANVLTF	TRBV9	-	TRBJ2-6	TRBD1
TGTGCCAGCAGCCCCAGTCTCCGCGACGGCTCCTACGAGCAGTACTTC	CASSPSLRDGSYEQYF	TRBV7-2	-	TRBJ2-7	-
TGTGCCAGCAGCTTAGTCTACACTGAGCAGTTCTTC	CASSLVYTEQFF	TRBV7-9	-	TRBJ2-1	-
TGTGCCAGTAGTATAGATCGTGGTACAGGGGACTCTGGAAACACCATATATTTT	CASSIDRGTGDSGNTIYF	TRBV19	-	TRBJ1-3	TRBD1
TGTGCCAGCAGTTCCGGGGGGGCCATCACAGATACGCAGTATTTT	CASSSGGAITDTQYF	TRBV6-4	few	TRBJ2-3	TRBD2
TGTGCCAGCACCGGGCAGACAGAGACCCAGTACTTC	CASTGQTETQYF	TRBV6-6	-	TRBJ2-5	-
TGCAGCGCCGGGACAGGGGAAAACGAGCAGTACTTC	CSAGTGENEQYF	TRBV29-1	few	TRBJ2-7	TRBD1
TGTGCCAGTAGTTCGGGGAGTGAAAAACTGTTTTTT	CASSSGSEKLFF	TRBV19	-	TRBJ1-4	-
TGTGCCACCAGTGATTTGATGGATGAGCAGTTCTTC	CATSDLMDEQFF	TRBV24-1	-	TRBJ2-1	-
TGTGCCAGCAGCCAAGATCCTCTAGCGGGAGTTGTCACCGGGGAGCTGTTTTTT	CASSQDPLAGVVTGELFF	TRBV4-2	once	TRBJ2-2	TRBD2
TGTGCCAGCAGCTACCCCCTGGAGGGTGAGCAGTACTTC	CASSYPLEGEQYF	TRBV12-3/TRBV12-4	-	TRBJ2-7	-
TGTGCCAGCTCGTCCAGGGACTTTCCCAGGGAGACCCAGTACTTC	CASSSRDFPRETQYF	TRBV18	-	TRBJ2-5	-
TGCGCCAGCAGCCCGAGTATAGGGACGGTAAGCGCGGCTTTCTTT	CASSPSIGTVSAAFF	TRBV5-1	-	TRBJ1-1	-
TGTGCCAGCAGCCCCCCTCTACAGGGTTTTCAGCCCCAGCATTTT	CASSPPLQGFQPQHF	TRBV28	-	TRBJ1-5	-
TGTGCCAGCAGCTTAGAACAGGGAAAGACCCAGTACTTC	CASSLEQGKTQYF	TRBV11-3	-	TRBJ2-5	-
TGTGCCAGCAGCCAAAAGAGGGGGTCTGGAAACACCATATATTTT	CASSQKRGSGNTIYF	TRBV14	-	TRBJ1-3	-
TGTGCCAGCAGTGTGGCTAGCGGACCCACAGATACGCAGTATTTT	CASSVASGPTDTQYF	TRBV25-1	-	TRBJ2-3	TRBD2
TGCAGCGTAGAGGGACAGGGGGCCTACGAGCAGTACTTC	CSVEGQGAYEQYF	TRBV29-1	-	TRBJ2-7	TRBD1
TGTGCCAGCAGTTATGGGGAGCAAGAGACCCAGTACTTC	CASSYGEQETQYF	TRBV6-6	few	TRBJ2-5	-
TGTGCCAGCCACACGTTCTCTGGGGCCAACGTCCTGACTTTC	CASHTFSGANVLTF	TRBV2	-	TRBJ2-6	-
TGTGCCAGTAGGGGTGAGACCCAGTACTTC	CASRGETQYF	TRBV19	-	TRBJ2-5	-
TGTGCCAGCAGTGAAGACCTGGGGTCCTACAATGAGCAGTTCTTC	CASSEDLGSYNEQFF	TRBV6-1	-	TRBJ2-1	-
TGTGCCAGCAGCCAAGGGCCGGGCGGGGATTCACCCCTCCACTTT	CASSQGPGGDSPLHF	TRBV3-1/TRBV3-2	few	TRBJ1-6	-
TGTGCCAGCAGTGAACGGTACCCAGGCCCTGGAGGAAACACCATATATTTT	CASSERYPGPGGNTIYF	TRBV6-1	-	TRBJ1-3	-
TGTGCCAGCAGCACAAACGTCAATCAGCCCCAGCATTTT	CASSTNVNQPQHF	TRBV11-3	-	TRBJ1-5	-
TGTGCCAGCAGCGAGAATTCACCCCTCCACTTT	CASSENSPLHF	TRBV7-9	-	TRBJ1-6	-
TGTGCCAGCAGTTACTCGGACAGTTACAATGAGCAGTTCTTC	CASSYSDSYNEQFF	TRBV6-5	-	TRBJ2-1	-
TGTGCCAGCAGTCGTTCTCTCACTGAAGCTTTCTTT	CASSRSLTEAFF	TRBV6-5	-	TRBJ1-1	-
TGTGCCAGCTCACCAAGACAGGGGGCGGGGGAGACCCAGTACTTC	CASSPRQGAGETQYF	TRBV18	-	TRBJ2-5	TRBD1
TGTGCCAGCAGGCCCTGGAACTCTAACGGCTATGGCTACACCTTC	CASRPWNSNGYGYTF	TRBV28	-	TRBJ1-2	-
TGTGCCAGCAGCCGCCCCGGCGGAATTTCCACAGATACGCAGTATTTT	CASSRPGGISTDTQYF	TRBV7-9	-	TRBJ2-3	-
TGTGCCAGCAGTTTAAGCTCCGCCTGGACCTTC	CASSLSSAWTF	TRBV28	-	TRBJ1-2	-
TGTGCCACCAGTGACCCCGGGACAGGAATATACAATGAGCAGTTCTTC	CATSDPGTGIYNEQFF	TRBV24-1	-	TRBJ2-1	TRBD1
TGCGCCAGCAAAACCCTTAATGTTATCACAGATACGCAGTATTTT	CASKTLNVITDTQYF	TRBV5-1	-	TRBJ2-3	-
TGTGCCAGCAGCGCACTTGGGGGCGGGACCGGGGAGCTGTTTTTT	CASSALGGGTGELFF	TRBV9	-	TRBJ2-2	-
TGTGCCAGCAGCCCCCGCCTCCAGCTGAACACTGAAGCTTTCTTT	CASSPRLQLNTEAFF	TRBV7-9	-	TRBJ1-1	-